This T cell receptor beta chain was sequenced for a study of T cell repertoires in cytomegalovirus infection. Study-level information: Shared public TCR beta signatures pointed to both CMV infection and a matching HLA type.

TCRdb reanalysed the reads using MiXCR and keeps one entry per CDR3 protein. The data show approximately 500,000 distinct CDR3 sequences, 11% seen once. The CDR3 runs to 13 residues. CDR1 and CDR2 from the germline V gene are DFQATT and SNEGSKA (reference sequence). Sequenced material: PBMCs. V usage is TRBV20-1 and J usage is TRBJ2-5; 8 bases agree with TRBD2. The clonotype comes from a human donor in good health (CMV status not recorded). Some clones in this sample may be carry-over from other donors' samples. The CDR3 loop reads CSGRAFRQETQYF. CDR3 in DNA: TGCAGCGGGAGGGCCTTTAGACAAGAGACCCAGTACTTC.